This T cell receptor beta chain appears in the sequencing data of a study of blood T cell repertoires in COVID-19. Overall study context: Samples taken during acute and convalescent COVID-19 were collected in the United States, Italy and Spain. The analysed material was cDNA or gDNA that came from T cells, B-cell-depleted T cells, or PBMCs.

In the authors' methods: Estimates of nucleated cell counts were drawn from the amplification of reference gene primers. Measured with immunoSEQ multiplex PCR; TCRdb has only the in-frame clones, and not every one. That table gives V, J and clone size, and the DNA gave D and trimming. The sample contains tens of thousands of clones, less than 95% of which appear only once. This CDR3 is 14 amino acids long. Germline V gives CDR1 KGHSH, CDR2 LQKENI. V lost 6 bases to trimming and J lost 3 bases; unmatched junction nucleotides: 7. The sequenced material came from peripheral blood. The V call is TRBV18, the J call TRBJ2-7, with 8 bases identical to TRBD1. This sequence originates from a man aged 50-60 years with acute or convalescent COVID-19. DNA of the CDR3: TGTGCCAGCTCCCCTCGAGGGACAGGCTACGAGCAGTACTTC. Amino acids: CASSPRGTGYEQYF.